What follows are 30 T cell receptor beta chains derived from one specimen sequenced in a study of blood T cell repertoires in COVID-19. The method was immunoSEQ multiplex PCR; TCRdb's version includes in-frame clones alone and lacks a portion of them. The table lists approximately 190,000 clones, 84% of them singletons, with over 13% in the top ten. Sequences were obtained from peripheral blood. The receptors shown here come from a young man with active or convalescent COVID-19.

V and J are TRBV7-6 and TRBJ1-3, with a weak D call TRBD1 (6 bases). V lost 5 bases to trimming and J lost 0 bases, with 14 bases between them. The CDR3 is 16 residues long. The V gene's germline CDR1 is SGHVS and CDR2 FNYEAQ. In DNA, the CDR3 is TGTGCCAGCAGCCCTCAACAGGGTGGCTCTGGAAACACCATATATTTT. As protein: CASSPQQGGSGNTIYF. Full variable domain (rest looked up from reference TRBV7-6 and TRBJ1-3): GAGVSQSPRYKVTKRGQDVALRCDPISGHVSLYWYRQALGQGPEFLTYFNYEAQQDKSGLPNDRFSAERPEGSISTLTIQRTEQRDSAMYRCASSPQQGGSGNTIYFGEGSWLTVV.

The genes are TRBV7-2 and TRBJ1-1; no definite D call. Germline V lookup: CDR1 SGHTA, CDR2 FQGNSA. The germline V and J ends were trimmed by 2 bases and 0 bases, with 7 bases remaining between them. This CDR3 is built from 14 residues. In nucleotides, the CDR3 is TGTGCCAGCAGCTTAACAACGCTGAACACTGAAGCTTTCTTT. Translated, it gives CASSLTTLNTEAFF.

Here the CDR3 reads CASSPAGGPMNTEAFF. The CDR3 nucleotides are TGTGCCAGCTCACCAGCGGGCGGACCCATGAACACTGAAGCTTTCTTT. This sequence joins TRBV18 and TRBJ1-1, with D unclear. This CDR3 spans 16 amino acids. Per germline, CDR1 KGHSH and CDR2 LQKENI. Trimming took 2 bases from V and 0 from J, leaving 13 bases between them. The full variable domain, completed using reference TRBV18 and TRBJ1-1, is NAGVMQNPRHLVRRRGQEARLRCSPMKGHSHVYWYRQLPEEGLKFMVYLQKENIIDESGMPKERFSAEFPKEGPSILRIQQVVRGDSAAYFCASSPAGGPMNTEAFFGQGTRLTVV.

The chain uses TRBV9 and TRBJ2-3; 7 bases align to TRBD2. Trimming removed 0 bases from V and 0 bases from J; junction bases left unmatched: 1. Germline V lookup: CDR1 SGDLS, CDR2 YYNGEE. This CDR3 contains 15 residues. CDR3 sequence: CASSVERGSTDTQYF. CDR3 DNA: TGTGCCAGCAGCGTAGAGCGGGGTAGCACAGATACGCAGTATTTT.

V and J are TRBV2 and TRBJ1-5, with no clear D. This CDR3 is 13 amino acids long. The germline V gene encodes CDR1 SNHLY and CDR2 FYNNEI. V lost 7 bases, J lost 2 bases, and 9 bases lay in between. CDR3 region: CASIGQGNQPQHF. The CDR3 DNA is TGTGCCAGCATTGGGCAGGGCAATCAGCCCCAGCATTTT.

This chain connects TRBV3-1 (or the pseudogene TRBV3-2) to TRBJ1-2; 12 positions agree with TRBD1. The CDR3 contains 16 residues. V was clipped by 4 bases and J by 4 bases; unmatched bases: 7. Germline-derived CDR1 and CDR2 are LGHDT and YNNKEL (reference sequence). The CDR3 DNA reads TGTGCCAGCAGCCTGGGGACAGGGGGCTACGTCTATGGCTACACCTTC. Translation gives CASSLGTGGYVYGYTF.

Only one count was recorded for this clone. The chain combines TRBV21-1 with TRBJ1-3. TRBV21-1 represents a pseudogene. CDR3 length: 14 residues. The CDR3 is CASSSGWAGNTIYF. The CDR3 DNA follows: TGTGCCAGCAGCAGCGGATGGGCTGGAAACACCATATATTTT.

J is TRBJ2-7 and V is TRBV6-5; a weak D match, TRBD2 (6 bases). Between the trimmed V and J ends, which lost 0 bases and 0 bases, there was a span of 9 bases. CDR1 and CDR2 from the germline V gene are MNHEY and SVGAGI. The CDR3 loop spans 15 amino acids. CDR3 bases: TGTGCCAGCAGTTACTCGCCGGAGGGCTCCTACGAGCAGTACGTC. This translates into CASSYSPEGSYEQYV.

CDR3 region: CASSSRAHSNQPQHF. The CDR3 DNA sequence: TGTGCCAGTAGTAGCAGGGCCCATAGCAATCAGCCCCAGCATTTT. The chain joins TRBV19 to TRBJ1-5; TRBD1 might be the D (5 bases). CDR1 and CDR2 (germline): LNHDA, SQIVND (reference sequence). The CDR3 consists of 15 residues. Between the trimmed V and J ends, which lost 4 bases and 0 bases, there was a span of 10 bases. The variable domain in full, with the rest retrieved from reference TRBV19 and TRBJ1-5, is DGGITQSPKYLFRKEGQNVTLSCEQNLNHDAMYWYRQDPGQGLRLIYYSQIVNDFQKGDIAEGYSVSREKKESFPLTVTSAQKNPTAFYLCASSSRAHSNQPQHFGDGTRLSIL.

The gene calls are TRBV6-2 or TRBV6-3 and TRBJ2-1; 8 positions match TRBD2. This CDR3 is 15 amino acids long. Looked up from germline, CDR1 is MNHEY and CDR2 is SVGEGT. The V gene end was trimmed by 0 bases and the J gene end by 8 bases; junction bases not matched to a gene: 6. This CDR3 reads CASSYSPGGPYEQFF. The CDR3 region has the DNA TGTGCCAGCAGTTACTCCCCGGGAGGGCCGTATGAGCAGTTCTTC.

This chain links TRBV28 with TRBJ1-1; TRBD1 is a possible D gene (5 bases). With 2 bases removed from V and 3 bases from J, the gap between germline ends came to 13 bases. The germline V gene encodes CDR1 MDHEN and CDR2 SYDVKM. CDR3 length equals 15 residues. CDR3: CASSLDPQGDTEAFF. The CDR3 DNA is TGTGCCAGCAGTTTAGACCCCCAAGGGGACACTGAAGCTTTCTTT.

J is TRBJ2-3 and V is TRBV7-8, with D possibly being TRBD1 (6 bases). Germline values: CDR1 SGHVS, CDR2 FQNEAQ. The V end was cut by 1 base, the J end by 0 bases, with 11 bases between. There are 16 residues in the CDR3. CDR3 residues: CASSLDTGMSTDTQYF. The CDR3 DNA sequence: TGTGCCAGCAGCTTAGACACAGGGATGAGCACAGATACGCAGTATTTT.

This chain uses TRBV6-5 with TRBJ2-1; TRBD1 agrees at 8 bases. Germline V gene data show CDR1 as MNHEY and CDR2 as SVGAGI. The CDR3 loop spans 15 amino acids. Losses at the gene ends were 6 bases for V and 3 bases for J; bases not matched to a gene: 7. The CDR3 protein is CASRGAGTGYNEQFF. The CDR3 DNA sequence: TGTGCCAGCAGAGGAGCCGGGACAGGCTACAATGAGCAGTTCTTC.

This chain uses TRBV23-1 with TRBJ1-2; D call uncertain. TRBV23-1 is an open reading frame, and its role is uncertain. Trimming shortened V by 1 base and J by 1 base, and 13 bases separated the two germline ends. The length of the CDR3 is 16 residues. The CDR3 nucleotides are TGCGCCAGCAGTCAATTCCTACAGAAAAGTAACTATGGCTACACCTTC. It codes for CASSQFLQKSNYGYTF.

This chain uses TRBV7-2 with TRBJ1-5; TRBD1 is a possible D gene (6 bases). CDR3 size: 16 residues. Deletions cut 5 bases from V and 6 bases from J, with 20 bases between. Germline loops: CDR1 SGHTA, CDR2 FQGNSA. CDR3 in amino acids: CASSPPPGGAVQPQHF. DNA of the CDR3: TGTGCCAGCAGCCCCCCCCCGGGGGGCGCAGTTCAGCCCCAGCATTTT.

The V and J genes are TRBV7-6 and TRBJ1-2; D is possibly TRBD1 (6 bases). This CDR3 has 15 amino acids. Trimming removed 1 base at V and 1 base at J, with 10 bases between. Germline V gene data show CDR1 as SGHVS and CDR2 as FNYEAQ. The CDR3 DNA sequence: TGTGCCAGCAGCTTAGGGACAGACTTTAACTATGGCTACACCTTC. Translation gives CASSLGTDFNYGYTF.

In nucleotides, the CDR3 is TGTGCCAGCAGTAGGGACAGGGAGGACACCGGGGAGCTGTTTTTT. Translation gives CASSRDREDTGELFF. The genes are TRBV6-5 and TRBJ2-2; 9 bases align to TRBD1. The CDR3 has 15 residues. CDR1 is MNHEY, CDR2 SVGAGI, per germline. J gave up 3 bases and V 5 bases, and 4 bases lay outside the gene matches.

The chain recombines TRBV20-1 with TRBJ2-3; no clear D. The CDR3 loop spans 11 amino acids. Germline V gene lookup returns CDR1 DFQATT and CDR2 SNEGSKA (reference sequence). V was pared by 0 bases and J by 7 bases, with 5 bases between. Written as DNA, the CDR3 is TGCAGTGCTAGAGAGGCCCATACGCAGTATTTT. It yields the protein CSAREAHTQYF.

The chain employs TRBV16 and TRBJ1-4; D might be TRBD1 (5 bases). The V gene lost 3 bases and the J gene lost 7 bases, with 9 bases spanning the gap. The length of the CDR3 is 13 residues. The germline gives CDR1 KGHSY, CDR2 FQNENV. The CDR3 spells CASSQPDSEKLFF. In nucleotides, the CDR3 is TGTGCCAGCAGCCAGCCCGACAGTGAAAAACTGTTTTTT.

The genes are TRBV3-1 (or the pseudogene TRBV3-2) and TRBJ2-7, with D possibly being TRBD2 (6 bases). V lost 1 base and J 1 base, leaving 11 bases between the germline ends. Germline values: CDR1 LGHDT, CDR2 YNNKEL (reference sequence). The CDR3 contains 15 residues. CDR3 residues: CASSQVASESYEQYF. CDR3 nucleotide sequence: TGTGCCAGCAGCCAAGTCGCTAGCGAATCCTACGAGCAGTACTTC.

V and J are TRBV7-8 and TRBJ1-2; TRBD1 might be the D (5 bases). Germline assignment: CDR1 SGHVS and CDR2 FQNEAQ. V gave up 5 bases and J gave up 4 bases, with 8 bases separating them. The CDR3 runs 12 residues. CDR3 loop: CASSTTAYGYTF. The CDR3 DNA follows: TGTGCCAGCAGCACGACAGCCTATGGCTACACCTTC. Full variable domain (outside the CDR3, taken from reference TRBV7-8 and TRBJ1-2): GAGVSQSPRYKVAKRGQDVALRCDPISGHVSLFWYQQALGQGPEFLTYFQNEAQLDKSGLPSDRFFAERPEGSVSTLKIQRTQQEDSAVYLCASSTTAYGYTFGSGTRLTVV.

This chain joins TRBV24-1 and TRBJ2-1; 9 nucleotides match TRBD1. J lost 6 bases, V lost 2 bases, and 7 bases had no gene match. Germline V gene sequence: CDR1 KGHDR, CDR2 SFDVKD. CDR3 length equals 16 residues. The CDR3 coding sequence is TGTGCCACCAGTGATTCTTCGGGACAGGGCGCCAATGAGCAGTTCTTC. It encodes CATSDSSGQGANEQFF.

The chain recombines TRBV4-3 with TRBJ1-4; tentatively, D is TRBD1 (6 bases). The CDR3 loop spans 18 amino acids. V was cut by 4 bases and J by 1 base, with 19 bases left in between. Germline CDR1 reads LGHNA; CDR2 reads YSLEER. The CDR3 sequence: CASSPLSLAQGTNEKLFF. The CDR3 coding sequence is TGCGCCAGCAGCCCCTTATCCCTTGCACAGGGAACTAATGAAAAACTGTTTTTT.

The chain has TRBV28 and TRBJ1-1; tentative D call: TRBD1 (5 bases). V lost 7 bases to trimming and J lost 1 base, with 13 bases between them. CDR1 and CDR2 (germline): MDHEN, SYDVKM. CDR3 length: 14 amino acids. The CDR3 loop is CASTTPGGNTEAFF. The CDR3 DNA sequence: TGTGCCAGCACCACCCCGGGGGGGAACACTGAAGCTTTCTTT.

CDR3 protein: CASSLLRGGPNTEAFF. Written as DNA, the CDR3 is TGTGCCAGCAGTTTATTGAGAGGGGGTCCGAACACTGAAGCTTTCTTT. The chain is built from TRBV27 and TRBJ1-1, with TRBD1 as a possible D gene (6 bases). The length of the CDR3 is 16 residues. Between the trimmed V and J ends, which lost 1 base and 1 base, there was a span of 13 bases. CDR1 is MNHEY and CDR2 is SMNVEV in the germline V gene (reference sequence).

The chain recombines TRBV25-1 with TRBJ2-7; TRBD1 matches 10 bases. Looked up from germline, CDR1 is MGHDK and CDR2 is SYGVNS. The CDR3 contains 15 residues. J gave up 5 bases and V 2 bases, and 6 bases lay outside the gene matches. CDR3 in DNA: TGTGCCAGCAGTGAAATGGGACAGGGGCCCCACGAGCAGTACTTC. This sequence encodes CASSEMGQGPHEQYF.

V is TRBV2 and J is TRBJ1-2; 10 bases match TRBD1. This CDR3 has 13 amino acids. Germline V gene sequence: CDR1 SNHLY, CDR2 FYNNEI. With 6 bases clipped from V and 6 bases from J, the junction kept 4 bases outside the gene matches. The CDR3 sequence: CASSVTGGHGYTF. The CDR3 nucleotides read TGTGCCAGCAGCGTGACAGGGGGCCATGGCTACACCTTC.

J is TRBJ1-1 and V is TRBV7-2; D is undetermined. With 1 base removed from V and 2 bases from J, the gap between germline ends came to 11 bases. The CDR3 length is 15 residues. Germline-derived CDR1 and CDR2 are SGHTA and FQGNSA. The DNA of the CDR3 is TGTGCCAGCAGCTTAGATTATGGCCCCAACACTGAAGCTTTCTTT. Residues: CASSLDYGPNTEAFF.

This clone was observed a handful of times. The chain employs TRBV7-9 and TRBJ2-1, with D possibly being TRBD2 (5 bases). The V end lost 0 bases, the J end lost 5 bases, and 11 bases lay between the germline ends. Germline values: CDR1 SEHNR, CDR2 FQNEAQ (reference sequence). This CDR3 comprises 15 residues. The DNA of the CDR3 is TGTGCCAGCAGCTTAGCCAGTAACGGGAACAATGAGCAGTTCTTC. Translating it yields CASSLASNGNNEQFF.

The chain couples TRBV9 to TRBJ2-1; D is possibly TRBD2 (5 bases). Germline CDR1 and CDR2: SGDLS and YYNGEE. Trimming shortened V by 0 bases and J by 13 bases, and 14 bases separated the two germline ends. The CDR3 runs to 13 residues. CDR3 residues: CASSVDPETTQFF. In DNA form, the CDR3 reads TGTGCCAGCAGCGTAGACCCGGAGACTACCCAGTTCTTC.